This T cell receptor (beta chain) was identified during a study of T cells expressing NK-cell markers. After re-calling the 5' RACE reads, TCRdb lists one entry per CDR3 protein, DNA absent. This sample's clone table lists around 550,000 distinct CDR3 sequences. This CDR3 has 12 residues. CDR1 is SEHNR and CDR2 is FQNEAQ in the germline V gene (reference sequence). The chain is built from TRBV7-9 and TRBJ2-5. The sample consisted of blood T cells: a sorted CD56 or NKG2C T cell subset, CD4+ or CD8+ T cells, or bulk PBMC T cells (not recorded which). This clonotype was obtained from a man younger than 35 in good health. The CDR3 is CASSPQQETQYF.